The 6 T cell receptor beta chains given below trace back to one sample, sequenced in a study of molecular identifiers for immune sequencing clone quantification. MiXCR, applied by TCRdb to the PCR reads, yields one record per CDR3 protein. There are a few hundred thousand distinct CDR3 sequences in the sample; roughly 24% occur only once, and 0.7% to 0.95% lies in the top ten. Sequencing was carried out using naive CD8+ T cells from blood, with Jurkat cell RNA spiked in. Stated subset: FACS-sorted CD8+CD4-CCR7+CD45RA+ naive T cells. The receptor set was obtained from a human donor in good health. Some libraries in this study had Jurkat cell RNA spiked in.

This clonotype was counted at least ten times. The V and J genes are TRBV5-1 and TRBJ2-7, with 7 nucleotides matching TRBD1. This CDR3 has 15 residues. V lost 0 bases, J lost 6 bases, and 9 bases stayed unmatched. Germline CDR1 is SGHRS and CDR2 is YFSETQ. The chain's CDR3 is CASSLGLGGPVEQYF. CDR3 bases: TGCGCCAGCAGCTTGGGGCTAGGGGGCCCGGTCGAGCAGTACTTC.

This clonotype was observed at least ten times. At one boundary the junction diverges from the germline segment, which might be a read error. The chain has TRBV7-2 and TRBJ1-4; D gene uncertain. The CDR3 has 13 residues. The germline V gene has CDR1 SGHTA and CDR2 FQGNSA. The CDR3 DNA reads as TGTGCCAGCAGCCTAGCAGTCGGCGAAAAACTGTTTTTT. Amino acid sequence: CASSLAVGEKLFF.

On this clonotype: A read error may explain this, as a much larger clone is one base away. This sequence joins TRBV28 and TRBJ2-3; D gene uncertain. Gene TRBJ1-5 matches the end of the DNA better, so the J call may be wrong. The CDR3 contains 15 residues. The germline V gene has CDR1 MDHEN and CDR2 SYDVKM. The CDR3 DNA sequence: TGTGCCACTGGCTTAGCGGAGGATGACACAGATACGCAGCATTTT. Encoded protein: CATGLAEDDTDTQHF.

Note on this clonotype: As the CDR3 is not closed by the conserved phenylalanine or tryptophan, this likely results from a read error. This sequence joins TRBV20-1 and TRBJ2-2; tentatively, D is TRBD1 (5 bases). Germline CDR1 reads DFQATT; CDR2 reads SNEGSKA (reference sequence). The CDR3 has 14 residues. V was clipped by 6 bases and J by 0 bases, with 11 bases between them. The CDR3 nucleotides read TGCAGTGCCCAGGGCAGATCGAACACCGGGGAGCTGTTTTCT. It specifies CSAQGRSNTGELFS.

On this clonotype itself: Given a much more abundant clone one base away, this may be a read error. This chain connects TRBV28 to TRBJ2-5; D is unresolved. The CDR3 totals 13 residues. Germline V gene lookup returns CDR1 MDHEN and CDR2 SYDVKM. The CDR3 DNA reads TGTGCCAGCAGATCATTCCCCCAAGAGCCCCAGTACTTC. Translated: CASRSFPQEPQYF.

This clonotype was detected a few times. Relative to the germline gene, one junction end is altered; a read error may explain this. The chain is built from TRBV4-3 and TRBJ1-1; possibly TRBD1 for D (5 bases). Germline V gene data show CDR1 as LGHNA and CDR2 as YSLEER. The CDR3 sequence is 15 residues long. In DNA form, the CDR3 reads TGCGCCTGCAGCCAAGACAAGGGGATGAACACTGAAGCTTTCTTT. Its translation is CACSQDKGMNTEAFF.